This is a list of T cell receptor beta chains from one sample in a study of cytomegalovirus exposure and HLA in healthy donors. Sequenced by immunoSEQ multiplex PCR; TCRdb stores in-frame clones only, minus some. The data show over 200,000 clones, with about three quarters seen just once and roughly 2.5% held by the top ten. Sequenced input: PBMCs. The receptor source for this set is a woman aged 55-70 years in good health and CMV-seropositive. Each CDR3 is given with its conserved first and last residue. A D gene is named only where the DNA matches it firmly. The size field is filled for only some rows; it gives once, few, many or a size class.

>TRBV5-6|TRBD2|NA|TRBJ2-3|19
TGTGCCAGCAGCTGGACGGCGGCTAGCGGGGTCCCTAGCACAGATACGCAGTATTTT
CASSWTAASGVPSTDTQYF
>TRBV18|TRBD1|NA|TRBJ1-2|16
TGTGCCAGCTCACCACCAAATCTAGGGGGCGGCTATGGCTACACCTTC
CASSPPNLGGGYGYTF
>TRBV5-1|TRBD1|NA|TRBJ2-5|14
TGCGCCAGCAGTAACAGGGACAGCCAAGAGACCCAGTACTTC
CASSNRDSQETQYF
>TRBV5-1|TRBD1|once|TRBJ1-6|16
TGCGCCAGCAGCTTGGGGGACAGGGGGTATAATTCACCCCTCCACTTT
CASSLGDRGYNSPLHF
>TRBV29-1|TRBD1|NA|TRBJ2-2|13
TGCAGCGTTGGGACAGGGGACACCGGGGAGCTGTTTTTT
CSVGTGDTGELFF
>TRBV6-5|NA|NA|TRBJ1-5|15
TGTGCCAGCAGCCCCGACAGTTATAGCAATCAGCCCCAGCATTTT
CASSPDSYSNQPQHF
>TRBV5-1|TRBD2|NA|TRBJ2-3|15
TGCGCCAGCAGCTCTAGCGGGAGCCGCACAGATACGCAGTATTTT
CASSSSGSRTDTQYF
>TRBV6-1|NA|once|TRBJ1-2|14
TGTGCCAGCAGTGAAGCCAAGGGGCGGGATGGCCACACCTTC
CASSEAKGRDGHTF
>TRBV4-3|NA|NA|TRBJ1-4|16
TGCGCCAGCAGCCCCTTCGGGGGGCTGGTGAATGAAAAACTGTTTTTT
CASSPFGGLVNEKLFF
>TRBV11-2|NA|NA|TRBJ1-1|14
TGTGCCAGCAGCTTACCGGGGGTTGACACTGAAGCTTTCTTT
CASSLPGVDTEAFF
>TRBV7-2|NA|few|TRBJ1-2|13
TGTGCCAGTACACGTGACAGGTCCTATGGCTACACCTTC
CASTRDRSYGYTF
>TRBV6-5|NA|NA|TRBJ1-1|15
TGTGCCAGCAGACCGACGGGGGTAATGAACACTGAAGCTTTCTTT
CASRPTGVMNTEAFF
>TRBV5-6|NA|NA|TRBJ2-3|15
TGTGCCAGCAGCTTGTTTAGCGGCAACACAGATACGCAGTATTTT
CASSLFSGNTDTQYF
>TRBV4-2|TRBD1|NA|TRBJ2-3|15
TGTGCCAGCAGCCAGGGACAGGGGATGACAGATACGCAGTATTTT
CASSQGQGMTDTQYF
>TRBV5-5|NA|NA|TRBJ1-1|13
TGTGCCAGCAGCTTGGCACAGTATTTAGAAGCTTTCTTT
CASSLAQYLEAFF
>TRBV11-2|NA|NA|TRBJ2-3|13
TGTGCCAGCAGCTTTCAGGGTTCGGATACGCAGTATTTT
CASSFQGSDTQYF
>TRBV5-1|TRBD1|NA|TRBJ1-4|16
TGCGCCAGCAGCGGCGGGACAGTTTCTGGGGGTGAAAAACTGTTTTTT
CASSGGTVSGGEKLFF
>TRBV12-5|NA|NA|TRBJ1-2|16
TGTGCTAGTGGTCCACCCGGCGGGGGACGGATAGATGGCTACACCTTC
CASGPPGGGRIDGYTF
>TRBV7-9|NA|NA|TRBJ1-5|15
TGTGCCAGCAGTCGAGAGTGGGACACAGGTCAGCCCCAGCATTTT
CASSREWDTGQPQHF
>TRBV14|TRBD2|NA|TRBJ2-2|19
TGTGCCAGCAGCCCCCTAAGAGGCGGGGGGGCCCGGGACACCGGGGAGCTGTTTTTT
CASSPLRGGGARDTGELFF
>TRBV10-3|NA|NA|TRBJ1-5|13
TGTGCCATCAGTGGACAGCACAATCAGCCCCAGCATTTT
CAISGQHNQPQHF
>TRBV28|NA|NA|TRBJ1-2|17
TGTGCCAGCAGTCCCCAAGACCTACTGGGACAACTCACTGGCTACACCTTC
CASSPQDLLGQLTGYTF
>TRBV7-3|TRBD2|NA|TRBJ2-5|16
TGTGCCAGCAGCTTAAATCCGGGGGGGTCGGGGGAGACCCAGTACTTC
CASSLNPGGSGETQYF
>TRBV12-1|NA|NA|TRBJ2-2|17
TGTGCCAGCAGGTACCGACAGGGGCCGAGAGACACCGGGGAGCTGTTTTTT
CASRYRQGPRDTGELFF
>TRBV19|NA|NA|TRBJ1-2|14
TGTGCCAGTAGTAGCCGAGGGTATAACTATGGCTACACCTTC
CASSSRGYNYGYTF
>TRBV7-2|TRBD2|NA|TRBJ2-3|15
TGTGCCAGCAGCTTAGCGGGAGGGTCTTTCAACACGCAGTATTTT
CASSLAGGSFNTQYF
>TRBV7-2|TRBD1|NA|TRBJ1-2|15
TGTGCCAGCAGCTTAGTCAGGGGGGAAGGCTATGGCTACACCTTC
CASSLVRGEGYGYTF
>TRBV5-1|TRBD2|NA|TRBJ2-3|17
TGCGCCAGCAGCTTCCTACCGGGACTAGCGGACACAGATACGCAGTATTTT
CASSFLPGLADTDTQYF
>TRBV5-8|NA|NA|TRBJ2-1|15
TGTGCCAGCAGCTCCGGACTATTTCCTTACAATGAGCAGTTCTTC
CASSSGLFPYNEQFF
>TRBV9|NA|NA|TRBJ2-2|17
TGTGCCAGCAGCGAACTTAGCGGTTACGCGAACACCGGGGAGCTGTTTTTT
CASSELSGYANTGELFF
>TRBV18|NA|few|TRBJ2-7|14
TGTGCCAGCTCACCCCAAGGGGGGGCAAACGAGCAGTACTTC
CASSPQGGANEQYF
>TRBV25-1|TRBD1|NA|TRBJ1-1|14
TGTGCCAGCAGTTCCGACAGGGGGCGGGGGGTAGCTTTCTTT
CASSSDRGRGVAFF
>TRBV5-1|TRBD1|NA|TRBJ2-7|15
TGCGCCAGCAGCTTCGCAGGGGGTTCTTTGAACGAGCAGTACTTC
CASSFAGGSLNEQYF
>TRBV5-6|NA|NA|TRBJ1-5|16
TGTGCCAGCAGCAGACGGACAGCCTATAGCAATCAGCCCCAGCATTTT
CASSRRTAYSNQPQHF
>TRBV19|TRBD1|NA|TRBJ2-2|19
TGTGCCAGTACCGAAAGGCCCCTCTTGGGGACAGCAAACACCGGGGAGCTGTTTTTT
CASTERPLLGTANTGELFF
>TRBV6-1|NA|NA|TRBJ2-7|15
TGTGCCAGCAGTGAAGCCGAGGGTGGGACCTACGAGCAGTACTTC
CASSEAEGGTYEQYF